The clone carrying this T cell receptor (beta chain) was detected only a few times. Its matching antigen is unknown. The entry originates in a study of cytomegalovirus exposure and HLA in healthy donors. Study results and caveats: Sequencing had likely introduced a cluster of highly shared sequence variants as an artifact.

Vbeta (60) and Jbeta (13) primers were used in the PCR. The repertoire was sequenced with immunoSEQ multiplex PCR; TCRdb's copy has only in-frame clones and lacks some. Seen here are 100,000 to 120,000 clones, around 77% observed once, and the top ten hold roughly 5.9%. Germline CDR1 and CDR2: LNHNV and YYDKDF (reference sequence). The CDR3 extends over 14 amino acids. V lost 1 base, J lost 8 bases, and 6 bases stayed unmatched. The V and J genes are TRBV15 and TRBJ1-2; TRBD1 matches 8 bases. The TCR originated in a woman aged 25 to 39 in good health and CMV-seropositive. The sequenced sample was PBMCs. CDR3 sequence: CATSRVTGVDGYTF. Written as DNA, the CDR3 is TGTGCCACCAGCAGAGTGACAGGGGTCGACGGCTACACCTTC.